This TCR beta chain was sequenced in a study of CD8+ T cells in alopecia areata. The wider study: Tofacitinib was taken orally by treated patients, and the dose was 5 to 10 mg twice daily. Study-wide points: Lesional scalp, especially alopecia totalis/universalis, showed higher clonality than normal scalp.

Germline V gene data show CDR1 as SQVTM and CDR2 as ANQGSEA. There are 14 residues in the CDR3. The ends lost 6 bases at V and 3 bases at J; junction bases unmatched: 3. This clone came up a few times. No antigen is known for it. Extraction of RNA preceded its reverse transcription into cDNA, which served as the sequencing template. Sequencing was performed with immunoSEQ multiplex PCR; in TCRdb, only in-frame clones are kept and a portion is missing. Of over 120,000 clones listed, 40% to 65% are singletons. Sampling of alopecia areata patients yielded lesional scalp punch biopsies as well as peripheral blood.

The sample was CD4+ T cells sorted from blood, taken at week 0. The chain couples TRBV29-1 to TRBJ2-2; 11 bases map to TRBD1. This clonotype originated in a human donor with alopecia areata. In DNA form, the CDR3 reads TGCAGCGTGTCGGGACAGGGGGACACCGGGGAGCTGTTTTTT. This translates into CSVSGQGDTGELFF.